This TCR beta chain derives from a study of blood T cell repertoires in COVID-19. The cohort comprised adults aged 18 to 89 years residing in 20 to 30 US areas. As regards this clone: One junction end does not reproduce the germline sequence, and a read error may be involved.

Looked up from germline, CDR1 is SGHNT and CDR2 is YYREEE (reference sequence). The CDR3 extends over 13 amino acids. Assay: immunoSEQ multiplex PCR; the TCRdb copy retains only in-frame clones and omits some. Altogether about 430,000 clones are present, 70% to 90% being singletons, with the ten largest covering approximately 1.5%. This receptor was obtained from a woman in her late teens or twenties who had been exposed to COVID-19. The chain combines TRBV5-4 with TRBJ2-7; the D gene is possibly TRBD1 (6 bases). The specimen sequenced was PBMCs or T cells enriched from blood (not recorded which). DNA of the CDR3: TGTGCCAGCAGCTTGACGCCAGGGGAGTTTACAGACTTC. Its protein product is CASSLTPGEFTDF. Looking up the rest from reference TRBV5-4 and TRBJ2-7 gives the full variable domain: ETGVTQSPTHLIKTRGQQVTLRCSSQSGHNTVSWYQQALGQGPQFIFQYYREEENGRGNFPPRFSGLQFPNYSSELNVNALELDDSALYLCASSLTPGEFTDFGPGTRLTVT.